The next 19 T cell receptor beta chains were all read from a single sample in a study of cytotoxic CD8 clonotypes in ibrutinib-treated CLL. The table came from immunoSEQ multiplex PCR; TCRdb's copy has only in-frame clones and leaves some out. The table lists roughly 110,000 clones, approximately 58% of them singletons. The input for sequencing was PBMCs, taken after 24 months of ibrutinib treatment. The receptors here all came from a human donor with chronic lymphocytic leukemia.

This clone was seen a handful of times. The chain couples TRBV15 to TRBJ1-6, with D possibly being TRBD1 (5 bases). The CDR3 is made up of 14 amino acids. V shed 3 bases and J shed 5 bases, with 8 bases lying between them. Germline values: CDR1 LNHNV, CDR2 YYDKDF (reference sequence). The CDR3 sequence is CATSSGGDNSPLHF. The CDR3 DNA is TGTGCCACCAGCAGTGGAGGGGATAATTCACCCCTCCACTTT.

This clone was recorded once. This chain connects TRBV2 to TRBJ1-1, with no clear D. The ends were cut back, 5 bases at V and 8 bases at J, with 9 bases in the middle. The CDR3 length is 11 residues. Per germline, CDR1 SNHLY and CDR2 FYNNEI. The CDR3 nucleotides read TGTGCCAGCAGTCCTGCAGTCGAAGCTTTCTTT. Protein product: CASSPAVEAFF.

The V gene is TRBV29-1, the J gene TRBJ2-1; 9 nucleotides match TRBD1. The germline gives CDR1 SQVTM, CDR2 ANQGSEA. V lost 7 bases to trimming and J lost 9 bases; unmatched junction nucleotides: 13. The CDR3 runs 14 residues. CDR3 sequence reads: CSAGTGLSFSEQFF. The CDR3 DNA reads as TGCAGCGCCGGGACAGGGTTAAGTTTCAGTGAGCAGTTCTTC.

The rearrangement uses TRBV29-1 and TRBJ1-2; D perhaps matches TRBD1 (5 bases). V lost 3 bases and J 3 bases, leaving 8 bases between the germline ends. The CDR3 loop spans 12 amino acids. Per germline, CDR1 SQVTM and CDR2 ANQGSEA. CDR3 sequence (DNA): TGCAGCGTTGAGAGCAGGGACTATGGCTACACCTTC. This encodes CSVESRDYGYTF.

Only a few counts were recorded for this clone. The rearrangement joins TRBV29-1 to TRBJ2-2; tentatively, D is TRBD1 (7 bases). V was trimmed by 0 bases and J by 5 bases, leaving 13 bases between them. This CDR3 comprises 15 residues. Germline CDR1 SQVTM, CDR2 ANQGSEA. The CDR3 sequence: CSVEERAGGTGELFF. The CDR3 coding sequence is TGCAGCGTTGAAGAACGGGCAGGGGGGACCGGGGAGCTGTTTTTT.

This rearrangement joins TRBV4-1 to TRBJ1-2; D possibly corresponds to TRBD1 (5 bases). This CDR3 has 14 residues. Looked up from germline, CDR1 is MGHRA and CDR2 is YSYEKL. Deletions cut 2 bases from V and 8 bases from J, with 15 bases between. The CDR3 DNA reads TGCGCCAGCAGCCAAAGATCAGGGTCGGACGGCTACACCTTC. It yields the protein CASSQRSGSDGYTF.

This clone was detected once. The chain couples TRBV6-6 to TRBJ1-2; D is possibly TRBD1 (6 bases). The CDR3 runs 13 residues. Germline-derived CDR1 and CDR2 are MNHNY and SVGAGI (reference sequence). V lost 7 bases to trimming and J lost 1 base, with 10 bases between them. The CDR3: CASIRDNNYGYTF. As DNA, the CDR3 is TGTGCCAGCATCCGGGACAATAACTATGGCTACACCTTC.

The chain recombines TRBV5-6 with TRBJ1-1, with D possibly TRBD1 on 5 matching bases. This CDR3 comprises 14 residues. With 4 bases removed from V and 6 bases from J, the gap between germline ends came to 16 bases. Germline V gives CDR1 SGHDT, CDR2 YYEEEE. Here the CDR3 reads CASSAAPGGAEAFF. CDR3 in DNA: TGTGCCAGCAGCGCTGCCCCGGGAGGGGCTGAAGCTTTCTTT.

V is TRBV6-5 and J is TRBJ2-7, with 11 positions matching TRBD2. This CDR3 region has 16 residues. In germline, CDR1 is MNHEY, CDR2 SVGAGI. Trimming cost V 2 bases and J 0 bases; bases outside gene matches: 3. The CDR3 sequence is CASSYPTSGASYEQYF. The CDR3 nucleotides are TGTGCCAGCAGTTACCCGACTAGCGGGGCCTCCTACGAGCAGTACTTC.

This clone was detected only a few times. The chain links TRBV5-1 to TRBJ2-7; D perhaps matches TRBD2 (7 bases). The germline V gene encodes CDR1 SGHRS and CDR2 YFSETQ. Trimming took off 3 bases at V and 5 bases at J, with 15 bases between the two ends. The CDR3 consists of 14 residues. The CDR3 region is CASSSPRGGDEQYF. As DNA, the CDR3 is TGCGCCAGCAGCTCCCCGAGAGGGGGGGACGAGCAGTACTTC.

This clone was seen only once. The V and J genes are TRBV29-1 and TRBJ1-3, with D possibly being TRBD1 (5 bases). Trimming cost V 4 bases and J 0 bases, with 13 bases left between them. CDR3 length: 15 residues. CDR1 is SQVTM and CDR2 is ANQGSEA in the germline V gene. The CDR3 is CSVARGASSGNTIYF. CDR3 DNA: TGCAGCGTTGCGAGGGGTGCCTCCTCTGGAAACACCATATATTTT.

This clone was detected only once. This sequence joins TRBV5-4 and TRBJ1-4; D remains unclear. The germline gives CDR1 SGHNT, CDR2 YYREEE (reference sequence). V lost 2 bases and J lost 4, with 9 bases in between. CDR3 length: 14 amino acids. CDR3 sequence (DNA): TGTGCCAGCAGCTTACGGGCAAATAATGAAAAACTGTTTTTT. Its protein product is CASSLRANNEKLFF.

Only a few counts were recorded for this clone. The chain couples TRBV20-1 to TRBJ2-7; D might be TRBD2 (6 bases). Germline V gene lookup returns CDR1 DFQATT and CDR2 SNEGSKA (reference sequence). The CDR3 runs to 11 residues. V lost 7 bases and J lost 3, with 10 bases in between. CDR3 DNA: TGCAGTGGGGAGGACCTCTACGAGCAGTACTTC. Translating gives CSGEDLYEQYF.

This clone was seen only a few times. This sequence joins TRBV9 and TRBJ2-3; the D gene is possibly TRBD2 (6 bases). Germline V gene lookup returns CDR1 SGDLS and CDR2 YYNGEE. Trimming left V 5 bases short and J 0 bases short, with 16 bases between. This CDR3 contains 16 residues. The CDR3 DNA reads as TGTGCCAGCAGTGCTGGTGAGGGGACTAGCACAGATACGCAGTATTTT. Protein product: CASSAGEGTSTDTQYF.

The rearrangement uses TRBV5-1 and TRBJ2-3; perhaps TRBD2 as D (5 bases). Trimming stripped 5 bases from V and 1 base from J, with 11 bases between. Germline values: CDR1 SGHRS, CDR2 YFSETQ. The CDR3 consists of 14 residues. The CDR3, as DNA: TGCGCCAGCAGTTCAGGACTCGGCACAGATACGCAGTATTTT. Translated, it gives CASSSGLGTDTQYF. The full variable domain, completed using reference TRBV5-1 and TRBJ2-3, is KAGVTQTPRYLIKTRGQQVTLSCSPISGHRSVSWYQQTPGQGLQFLFEYFSETQRNKGNFPGRFSGRQFSNSRSEMNVSTLELGDSALYLCASSSGLGTDTQYFGPGTRLTVL.

This chain connects TRBV6-5 to TRBJ1-2; TRBD1 matches 7 bases. The CDR3 contains 15 residues. CDR1 and CDR2 from the germline V gene are MNHEY and SVGAGI. V shed 5 bases and J 4 bases; nucleotides not matched to a gene: 10. The CDR3 DNA sequence: TGTGCCAGCAGTCCCCACGGGACAGAATCCTATGGCTACACCTTC. Protein: CASSPHGTESYGYTF.

The J gene is TRBJ2-7, the V gene TRBV4-1, with D possibly being TRBD1 (6 bases). This CDR3 contains 17 residues. The germline gives CDR1 MGHRA, CDR2 YSYEKL. V lost 0 bases, J lost 0 bases, and 15 bases lay in between. CDR3 nucleotide sequence: TGCGCCAGCAGCCAAGATCCGACAGGCTACCGCTCCTACGAGCAGTACTTC. Its translation: CASSQDPTGYRSYEQYF.

The chain recombines TRBV6-1 with TRBJ1-5, with D unclear. Trimming pared 2 bases from V and 7 bases from J, leaving 9 bases between. Looked up from germline, CDR1 is MNHNS and CDR2 is SASEGT. The CDR3 runs to 13 residues. CDR3 sequence reads: CASSESKHQPQHF. CDR3 coding DNA: TGTGCCAGCAGTGAATCGAAACACCAGCCCCAGCATTTT.

The chain uses TRBV6-6 and TRBJ2-7; TRBD1 agrees at 8 bases. Trimming at V came to 5 bases and at J to 2 bases, leaving 5 bases not matched to a gene. The CDR3 spans 14 residues. Germline CDR1 reads MNHNY; CDR2 reads SVGAGI (reference sequence). The CDR3 nucleotides are TGTGCCAGCAGTCCTAGGACAGGGACCTACGAGCAGTACTTC. Translated: CASSPRTGTYEQYF.